This entry concerns a single TCR beta chain. The data were taken from a study of blood T cell repertoires in COVID-19. Germline V gene data show CDR1 as SEHNR and CDR2 as FQNEAQ (reference sequence). This CDR3 is 17 amino acids long. The V and J ends lost 2 bases and 4 bases, in that order; junction bases with no gene match: 10. This table comes from immunoSEQ multiplex PCR, and its TCRdb copy is limited to in-frame clones, with some not included. Found here are approximately 460,000 clones, 89% of them singletons; the top ten hold around 0.9%. The sequenced sample consisted of peripheral blood. The receptor's source is a man in his late teens or twenties with COVID-19, enrolled during active disease. This rearrangement joins TRBV7-9 to TRBJ2-3, with 9 bases that match TRBD2. CDR3 loop: CASSLNVAGVAADTQYF. CDR3 in DNA: TGTGCCAGCAGCTTAAACGTAGCGGGGGTTGCGGCAGATACGCAGTATTTT. Complete variable domain (other parts from reference TRBV7-9 and TRBJ2-3): DTGVSQNPRHKITKRGQNVTFRCDPISEHNRLYWYRQTLGQGPEFLTYFQNEAQLEKSRLLSDRFSAERPKGSFSTLEIQRTEQGDSAMYLCASSLNVAGVAADTQYFGPGTRLTVL.